A selection of T cell receptor beta chains follows, all from one sample in a study of control samples from healthy donors and cancer patients. Profiling relied on immunoSEQ multiplex PCR, and the TCRdb table lists in-frame clones only, not all of them. Its table lists fewer than 200,000 clones. Sequenced input: blood. These receptor sequences come from a woman in her twenties or thirties in good health. Both conserved end residues are part of each CDR3. Fields, in order: D gene, V gene, J gene, CDR3 protein, CDR3 DNA. D genes are given only for firm matches.

d_gene: -
v_gene: TRBV5-4
j_gene: TRBJ2-5
CDR3aa: CASSLRGSETQYF
CDR3nt: TGTGCCAGCAGCTTAAGGGGGTCGGAGACCCAGTACTTC

d_gene: -
v_gene: TRBV4-3
j_gene: TRBJ2-2
CDR3aa: CASSRVSRDPRGELFF
CDR3nt: TGCGCCAGCAGCCGAGTCTCCCGGGACCCCCGAGGGGAGCTGTTTTTT

d_gene: -
v_gene: TRBV5-1
j_gene: TRBJ2-1
CDR3aa: CASSLAGNEQFF
CDR3nt: TGCGCCAGCAGCTTGGCAGGGAATGAGCAGTTCTTC

d_gene: TRBD1
v_gene: TRBV5-6
j_gene: TRBJ1-6
CDR3aa: CASSSGDSLGSYNSPLHF
CDR3nt: TGTGCCAGCAGCTCGGGGGACAGCCTGGGATCCTATAATTCACCCCTCCACTTT

d_gene: -
v_gene: TRBV2
j_gene: TRBJ2-3
CDR3aa: CASSERRDTQYF
CDR3nt: TGTGCCAGCAGTGAAAGAAGAGATACGCAGTATTTT

d_gene: TRBD1
v_gene: TRBV5-1
j_gene: TRBJ1-4
CDR3aa: CASSPGDRGGSSEKLFF
CDR3nt: TGCGCCAGCAGCCCGGGGGACAGGGGAGGAAGTAGTGAAAAACTGTTTTTT

d_gene: -
v_gene: TRBV3-1/TRBV3-2
j_gene: TRBJ2-1
CDR3aa: CASSLSEIGNNEQFF
CDR3nt: TGTGCCAGCAGCCTCAGTGAGATTGGCAACAATGAGCAGTTCTTC

d_gene: TRBD1
v_gene: TRBV27
j_gene: TRBJ2-7
CDR3aa: CASSFRTGYDEQYF
CDR3nt: TGTGCCAGCAGTTTCAGGACAGGGTATGACGAGCAGTACTTC

d_gene: -
v_gene: TRBV7-3
j_gene: TRBJ1-6
CDR3aa: CASSLTQGGSPLHF
CDR3nt: TGTGCCAGCAGCTTAACCCAGGGTGGATCACCCCTCCACTTT

d_gene: -
v_gene: TRBV6-5
j_gene: TRBJ2-7
CDR3aa: CASSYSIQGYEQYF
CDR3nt: TGTGCCAGCAGTTACTCTATACAGGGCTACGAGCAGTACTTC

d_gene: TRBD1
v_gene: TRBV10-2
j_gene: TRBJ2-3
CDR3aa: CASSETGTGTDTQYF
CDR3nt: TGCGCCAGCAGTGAGACCGGGACAGGCACAGATACGCAGTATTTT

d_gene: -
v_gene: TRBV6-1
j_gene: TRBJ2-3
CDR3aa: CASSEIVQDTQYF
CDR3nt: TGTGCCAGCAGTGAAATAGTCCAGGATACGCAGTATTTT

d_gene: -
v_gene: TRBV27
j_gene: TRBJ2-3
CDR3aa: CASSLTKRPRPDTQYF
CDR3nt: TGTGCCAGCAGTCTCACAAAGAGACCGAGGCCAGATACGCAGTATTTT

d_gene: TRBD1
v_gene: TRBV4-2
j_gene: TRBJ1-4
CDR3aa: CASSQDGQGASEKLFF
CDR3nt: TGTGCCAGCAGCCAAGATGGGCAGGGGGCCAGTGAAAAACTGTTTTTT

d_gene: TRBD1
v_gene: TRBV10-3
j_gene: TRBJ1-2
CDR3aa: CAIGQGETNYGYTF
CDR3nt: TGTGCCATCGGACAGGGAGAGACTAACTATGGCTACACCTTC

d_gene: -
v_gene: TRBV21-1
j_gene: TRBJ1-5
CDR3aa: CASSNPSRGKRPQHF
CDR3nt: TGTGCCAGCAGCAACCCGTCCAGGGGAAAGAGGCCCCAGCATTTT

d_gene: -
v_gene: TRBV6-5
j_gene: TRBJ1-6
CDR3aa: CASNAQINSPLHF
CDR3nt: TGTGCCAGCAATGCACAGATTAATTCACCCCTCCACTTT

d_gene: TRBD1
v_gene: TRBV2
j_gene: TRBJ1-6
CDR3aa: CASRGQGNSPLHF
CDR3nt: TGTGCCAGCAGAGGACAGGGTAATTCACCCCTCCACTTT

d_gene: -
v_gene: TRBV4-3
j_gene: TRBJ1-6
CDR3aa: CASSQVSEKDSPLHF
CDR3nt: TGCGCCAGCAGCCAAGTATCAGAAAAGGATTCACCCCTCCACTTT

d_gene: -
v_gene: TRBV4-2
j_gene: TRBJ2-1
CDR3aa: CASSQEIYNEQFF
CDR3nt: TGTGCCAGCAGCCAGGAAATATACAATGAGCAGTTCTTC